This T cell receptor (beta chain) was sequenced for a study of early T cells in non-severe SARS-CoV-2 infection. In the study overall: Sequenced bulk RNA came from whole blood that was unsorted, and chains were unpaired.

This clonotype was counted between two and nine times. The CDR3 extends over 12 amino acids. Trimming shortened V by 5 bases and J by 10 bases, and 9 bases separated the two germline ends. CDR1 is SEHNR, CDR2 FQNEAQ, per germline (reference sequence). A single record per CDR3 protein comes from TCRdb applying MiXCR to the 5' RACE reads. Of approximately 62,000 distinct CDR3 sequences in the sample, 12% are singletons; the top ten hold roughly 4.5%. What was sequenced was whole blood. The V and J genes are TRBV7-9 and TRBJ1-6; D gene uncertain. This TCR was recovered from an adult who was a healthcare worker with PCR-confirmed SARS-CoV-2 infection or an uninfected control (not recorded which). The CDR3 sequence: CASSPGGSPLHF. The CDR3 coding sequence is TGTGCCAGCAGCCCCGGTGGCTCACCCCTCCACTTT.